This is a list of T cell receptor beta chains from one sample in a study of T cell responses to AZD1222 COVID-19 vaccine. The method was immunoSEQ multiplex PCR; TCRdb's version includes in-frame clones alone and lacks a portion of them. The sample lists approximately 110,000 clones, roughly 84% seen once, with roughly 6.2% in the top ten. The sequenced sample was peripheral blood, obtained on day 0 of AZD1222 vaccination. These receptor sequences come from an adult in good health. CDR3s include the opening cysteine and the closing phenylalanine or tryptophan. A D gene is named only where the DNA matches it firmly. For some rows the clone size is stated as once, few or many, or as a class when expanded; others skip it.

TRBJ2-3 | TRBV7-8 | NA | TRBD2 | CASSQLAGGSAQYF | TGTGCCAGCAGCCAACTAGCGGGGGGCTCGGCGCAGTATTTT
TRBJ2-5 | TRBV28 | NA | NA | CASSLVREETQYF | TGTGCCAGCAGTTTGGTCCGGGAGGAGACCCAGTACTTC
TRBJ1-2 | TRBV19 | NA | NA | CASSIPGARGYTF | TGTGCCAGTAGTATCCCCGGGGCGAGGGGCTACACCTTC
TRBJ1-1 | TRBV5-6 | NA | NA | CASSLDRPMNTEAFF | TGTGCCAGCAGCTTGGACAGACCTATGAACACTGAAGCTTTCTTT
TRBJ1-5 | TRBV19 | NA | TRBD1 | CATQQGGPQHF | TGTGCCACCCAACAGGGGGGGCCCCAGCATTTT
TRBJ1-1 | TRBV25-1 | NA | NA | CASSPRGGPNTEAFF | TGTGCCAGCAGCCCGCGGGGGGGTCCGAACACTGAAGCTTTCTTT
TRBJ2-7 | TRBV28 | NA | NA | CASLSGSSYEQYF | TGTGCCAGCCTTTCGGGGTCTTCCTACGAGCAGTACTTC
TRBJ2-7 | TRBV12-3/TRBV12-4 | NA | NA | CASSFVNSYEQYF | TGTGCCAGCAGTTTCGTCAACTCCTACGAGCAGTACTTC
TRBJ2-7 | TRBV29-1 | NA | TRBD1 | CSVGGASGTGSYEQYF | TGCAGCGTTGGAGGAGCCTCCGGGACAGGATCCTACGAGCAGTACTTC
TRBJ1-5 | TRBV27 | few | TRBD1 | CASSSRDRGSNQPQHF | TGTGCCAGCAGTTCCCGGGACAGGGGAAGCAATCAGCCCCAGCATTTT
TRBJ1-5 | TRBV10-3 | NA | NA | CAIQQGDNQPQHF | TGTGCCATCCAACAGGGAGACAATCAGCCCCAGCATTTT
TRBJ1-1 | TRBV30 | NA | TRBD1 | CAWSDRGTEAFF | TGTGCCTGGAGTGACAGGGGCACTGAAGCTTTCTTT
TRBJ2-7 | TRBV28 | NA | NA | CASSETGTIREQYF | TGTGCCAGCAGTGAGACAGGAACAATACGCGAGCAGTACTTC
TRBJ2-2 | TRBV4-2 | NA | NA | CASSQDPGLGPGELFF | TGTGCCAGCAGCCAAGATCCGGGGCTGGGGCCCGGGGAGCTGTTTTTT
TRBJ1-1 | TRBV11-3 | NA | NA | CASSSYRGQAEAFF | TGTGCCAGCAGCTCCTACAGAGGCCAAGCTGAAGCTTTCTTT
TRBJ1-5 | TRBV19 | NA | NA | CASGIGTSRPYQPQHF | TGTGCCAGTGGAATCGGAACCTCCCGACCTTATCAGCCCCAGCATTTT
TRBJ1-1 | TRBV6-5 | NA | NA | CASSSTGSSNVTEAFF | TGTGCCAGCAGTTCCACAGGGTCCTCGAATGTCACTGAAGCTTTCTTT
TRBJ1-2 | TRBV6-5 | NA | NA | CASSYGSGYTF | TGTGCCAGCAGTTACGGGTCCGGCTACACCTTC
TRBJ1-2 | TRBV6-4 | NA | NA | CASTFITAYGYTF | TGTGCCAGCACCTTTATAACAGCCTATGGCTACACCTTC
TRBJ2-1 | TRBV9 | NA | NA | CASSVGESYNEQFF | TGTGCCAGCAGCGTGGGGGAGTCGTACAATGAGCAGTTCTTC
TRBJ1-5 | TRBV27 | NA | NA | CASSPGLNFGQPQHF | TGTGCCAGCAGTCCGGGACTCAACTTCGGGCAGCCCCAGCATTTT
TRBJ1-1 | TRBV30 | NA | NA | CAWSRLGTEAFF | TGTGCCTGGAGTCGCCTAGGCACTGAAGCTTTCTTT
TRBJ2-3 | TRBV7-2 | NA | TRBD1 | CASRATGGVLTSTDTQYF | TGTGCCAGCAGGGCAACAGGGGGTGTTTTAACTAGCACAGATACGCAGTATTTT
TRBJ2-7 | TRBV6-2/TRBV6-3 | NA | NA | CASSPRRDKGQYF | TGTGCCAGCAGTCCCCGGCGGGACAAAGGGCAGTACTTC
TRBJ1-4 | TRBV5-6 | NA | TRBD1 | CASSPYQGATSPEKLFF | TGTGCCAGCAGCCCCTATCAGGGGGCGACCTCCCCCGAAAAACTGTTTTTT
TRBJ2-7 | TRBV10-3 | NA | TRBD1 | CAISEQGAPSGEQYF | TGTGCCATCAGTGAGCAGGGGGCCCCATCGGGCGAGCAGTACTTC
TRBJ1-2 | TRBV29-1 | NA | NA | CSVEFPARVGYGYTF | TGCAGCGTTGAGTTCCCGGCCCGGGTGGGGTATGGCTACACCTTC
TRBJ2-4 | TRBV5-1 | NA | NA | CASSLPTSENIQYF | TGCGCCAGCAGCTTGCCCACGTCCGAAAACATTCAGTACTTC
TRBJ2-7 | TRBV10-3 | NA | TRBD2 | CAISESPASGTYEQYF | TGTGCCATCAGTGAGTCTCCTGCTAGCGGGACTTACGAGCAGTACTTC
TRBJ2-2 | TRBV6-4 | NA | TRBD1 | CASSDLGQGAGELFF | TGTGCCAGCAGTGACTTGGGACAGGGGGCCGGGGAGCTGTTTTTT
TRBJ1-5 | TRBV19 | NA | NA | CASKVTANGVQPQHF | TGTGCCAGTAAGGTGACAGCTAACGGGGTTCAGCCCCAGCATTTT
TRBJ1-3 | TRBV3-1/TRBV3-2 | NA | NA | CASSPLEGVSGNTIYF | TGTGCCAGCAGCCCCTTAGAAGGGGTTTCTGGAAACACCATATATTTT
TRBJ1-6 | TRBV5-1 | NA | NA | CASSLGDTNSPLHF | TGCGCCAGCAGCTTGGGGGACACCAATTCACCCCTCCACTTT
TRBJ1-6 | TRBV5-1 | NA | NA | CASSLAGIRSSYNSPLHF | TGCGCCAGCAGCTTGGCCGGTATCAGAAGCTCCTATAATTCACCCCTCCACTTT
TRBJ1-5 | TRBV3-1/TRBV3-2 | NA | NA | CASSQVPAPKPQHF | TGTGCCAGCAGCCAAGTTCCAGCCCCGAAGCCCCAGCATTTT
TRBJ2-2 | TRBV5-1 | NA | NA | CASSLRESTGELFF | TGCGCCAGCAGCCTGAGGGAGTCCACCGGGGAGCTGTTTTTT
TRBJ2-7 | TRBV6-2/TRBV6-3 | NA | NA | CASRPNPRVDVSYEQYF | TGTGCCAGCCGCCCTAACCCCCGGGTCGACGTCTCCTACGAGCAGTACTTC
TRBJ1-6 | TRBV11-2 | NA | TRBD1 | CASSLQDRVNSPLHF | TGTGCCAGCAGCTTACAGGACAGGGTGAATTCACCCCTCCACTTT
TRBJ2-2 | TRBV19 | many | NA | CASRPDSGTGELFF | TGTGCCAGTAGACCGGACAGTGGCACCGGGGAGCTGTTTTTT
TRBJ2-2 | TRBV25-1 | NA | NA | CASSEYSGPRGELFF | TGTGCCAGCAGTGAATACTCGGGACCTCGCGGGGAGCTGTTTTTT
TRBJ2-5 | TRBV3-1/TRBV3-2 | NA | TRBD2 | CASGRLAGGRRETQYF | TGTGCCAGCGGCAGACTAGCGGGGGGGCGACGGGAGACCCAGTACTTC
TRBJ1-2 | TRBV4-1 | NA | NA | CASSQAGAYYGYTF | TGCGCCAGCAGCCAAGCCGGGGCCTACTATGGCTACACCTTC
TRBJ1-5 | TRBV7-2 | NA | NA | CASSPRGGYSNQPQHF | TGTGCCAGCAGCCCGAGGGGAGGCTATAGCAATCAGCCCCAGCATTTT
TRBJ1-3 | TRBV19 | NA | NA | CASSIGDGNTIYF | TGTGCCAGTAGTATTGGGGATGGAAACACCATATATTTT
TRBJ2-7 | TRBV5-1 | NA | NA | CASSSLPGVIGISYEQYF | TGCGCCAGCAGCTCACTCCCAGGGGTAATAGGAATCAGCTACGAGCAGTACTTC
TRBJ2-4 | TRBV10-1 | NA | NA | CASSESYLRRDIQYF | TGCGCCAGCAGTGAGTCCTACCTTCGGAGGGACATTCAGTACTTC
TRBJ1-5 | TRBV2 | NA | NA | CASSGAQRAQPQHF | TGTGCCAGCTCAGGGGCCCAGAGGGCTCAGCCCCAGCATTTT
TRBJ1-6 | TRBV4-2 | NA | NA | CASSQDLDSGSPLHF | TGTGCCAGCAGCCAAGATCTGGATTCGGGATCACCCCTCCACTTT
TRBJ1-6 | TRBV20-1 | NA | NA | CSASSGGGSPLHF | TGCAGTGCTAGTTCCGGGGGAGGATCACCCCTCCACTTT
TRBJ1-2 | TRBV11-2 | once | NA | CASSLTGSGYTF | TGTGCCAGCAGCTTAACAGGGTCTGGCTACACCTTC
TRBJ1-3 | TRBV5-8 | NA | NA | CASSSGRDRSGNTIYF | TGTGCCAGCAGCTCTGGGAGGGACCGCTCTGGAAACACCATATATTTT
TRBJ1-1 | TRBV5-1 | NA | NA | CASSLQGVTEAFF | TGCGCCAGCAGCTTGCAAGGGGTCACTGAAGCTTTCTTT
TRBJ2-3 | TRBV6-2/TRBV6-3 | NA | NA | CASSHRRTPDTQYF | TGTGCCAGCAGTCACCGGAGGACCCCTGATACGCAGTATTTT
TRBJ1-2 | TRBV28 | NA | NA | CASSLVTTGSGYTF | TGTGCCAGCAGCTTGGTCACAACAGGGTCTGGCTACACCTTC
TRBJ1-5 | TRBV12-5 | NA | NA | CASGSEPGFNQPQHF | TGTGCTAGTGGCTCCGAACCGGGATTTAATCAGCCCCAGCATTTT
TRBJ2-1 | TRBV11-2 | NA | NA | CASSLAVASEQFF | TGTGCCAGCAGCTTGGCCGTAGCATCTGAGCAGTTCTTC
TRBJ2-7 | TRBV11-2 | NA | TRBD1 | CASSTGRDRGHEQYF | TGTGCCAGCAGTACTGGGAGGGACAGGGGCCACGAGCAGTACTTC
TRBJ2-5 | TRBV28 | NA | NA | CASTPGGARETQYF | TGTGCCAGCACCCCAGGGGGGGCCAGGGAGACCCAGTACTTC
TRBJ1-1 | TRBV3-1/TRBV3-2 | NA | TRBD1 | CASSQGPLDRGTEAFF | TGTGCCAGCAGCCAAGGCCCCTTAGACAGGGGCACTGAAGCTTTCTTT
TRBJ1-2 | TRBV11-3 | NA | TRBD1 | CASSGQNYGYTF | TGTGCCAGTTCGGGACAGAACTATGGCTACACCTTC